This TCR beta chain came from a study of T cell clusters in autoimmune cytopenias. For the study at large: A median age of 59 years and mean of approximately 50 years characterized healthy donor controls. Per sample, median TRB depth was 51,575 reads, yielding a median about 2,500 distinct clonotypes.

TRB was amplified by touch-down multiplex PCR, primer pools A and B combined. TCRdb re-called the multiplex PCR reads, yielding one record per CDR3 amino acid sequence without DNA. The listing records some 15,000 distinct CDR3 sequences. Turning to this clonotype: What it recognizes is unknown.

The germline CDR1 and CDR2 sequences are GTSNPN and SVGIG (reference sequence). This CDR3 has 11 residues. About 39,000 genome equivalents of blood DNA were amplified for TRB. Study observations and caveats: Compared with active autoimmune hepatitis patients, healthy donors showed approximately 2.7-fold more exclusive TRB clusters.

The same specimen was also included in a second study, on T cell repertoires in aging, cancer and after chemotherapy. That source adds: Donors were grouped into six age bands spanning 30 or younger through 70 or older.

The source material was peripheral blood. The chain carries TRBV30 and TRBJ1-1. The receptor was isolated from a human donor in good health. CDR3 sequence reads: CGSGRRTEAFF. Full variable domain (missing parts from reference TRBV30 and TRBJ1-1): SQTIHQWPATLVQPVGSPLSLECTVEGTSNPNLYWYRQAAGRGLQLLFYSVGIGQISSEVPQNLSASRPQDRQFILSSKKLLLSDSGFYLCGSGRRTEAFFGQGTRLTVV.